A selection of T cell receptor beta chains follows, all from one sample in a study of Ad26.COV2.S vaccination and SARS-CoV-2 variants. Some clones are missing from TCRdb's copy, which holds only in-frame ones; the method was immunoSEQ multiplex PCR. In the table there are 440,000 or so clones, about 90% of which are singletons. Material: peripheral blood, obtained in a trial of Ad26.COV2.S vaccine versus placebo. The receptors were sampled from a person aged 18-60 years who received the Ad26.COV2.S COVID-19 vaccine or a placebo. CDR3s include the opening cysteine and the closing phenylalanine or tryptophan. The D gene is left open where the match is weak. Only some rows state a clone size, as once, few, many or a class for expanded clones.

j_gene: TRBJ1-4; abundance: -; v_gene: TRBV28; d_gene: -; CDR3nt: TGTGCCAGCAGTTCCGACGAAAAACTGTTTTTT; CDR3aa: CASSSDEKLFF
j_gene: TRBJ1-3; abundance: -; v_gene: TRBV29-1; d_gene: -; CDR3nt: TGCAGCGTTGTGGACCGGGCATGGGAAAACACCATATATTTT; CDR3aa: CSVVDRAWENTIYF
j_gene: TRBJ2-2; abundance: -; v_gene: TRBV5-4; d_gene: TRBD2; CDR3nt: TGTGCCAGCAGCCACATAGCGGGAGCCAACACCGGGGAGCTGTTTTTT; CDR3aa: CASSHIAGANTGELFF
j_gene: TRBJ2-5; abundance: once; v_gene: TRBV5-6; d_gene: TRBD2; CDR3nt: TGTGCCAGCAGTCCACCCTCAGGGAGGGGAGAGACCCAGTACTTC; CDR3aa: CASSPPSGRGETQYF
j_gene: TRBJ2-3; abundance: -; v_gene: TRBV20-1; d_gene: TRBD2; CDR3nt: TGCAGTGCTAGTTCCCTAGCGGGAGGGCGCCATACGCAGTATTTT; CDR3aa: CSASSLAGGRHTQYF
j_gene: TRBJ2-1; abundance: -; v_gene: TRBV2; d_gene: TRBD2; CDR3nt: TGTGCCAGCAGCGTCCTGGGACTAGCGGGCAACAATGAGCAGTTCTTC; CDR3aa: CASSVLGLAGNNEQFF
j_gene: TRBJ1-1; abundance: -; v_gene: TRBV5-1; d_gene: -; CDR3nt: TGCGCCAGCAGCTTGGCCGTGGACACTGAAGCTTTCTTT; CDR3aa: CASSLAVDTEAFF
j_gene: TRBJ2-3; abundance: -; v_gene: TRBV18; d_gene: TRBD1; CDR3nt: TGTGCCAGCTCACCTCTGGCAGGGGGTTCAGATACGCAGTATTTT; CDR3aa: CASSPLAGGSDTQYF
j_gene: TRBJ1-2; abundance: -; v_gene: TRBV28; d_gene: -; CDR3nt: TGTGCCAGCACCATAGGGGGTAACTATGGCTACACCTTC; CDR3aa: CASTIGGNYGYTF
j_gene: TRBJ2-5; abundance: -; v_gene: TRBV9; d_gene: -; CDR3nt: TGTGCCAGCAGCGGATATAGCCAAGAGACCCAGTACTTC; CDR3aa: CASSGYSQETQYF
j_gene: TRBJ1-2; abundance: -; v_gene: TRBV7-2; d_gene: TRBD1; CDR3nt: TGTGCCAGCAGCCCAAGATGGGACAGTAACTATGGCTACACCTTC; CDR3aa: CASSPRWDSNYGYTF
j_gene: TRBJ2-1; abundance: -; v_gene: TRBV9; d_gene: TRBD2; CDR3nt: TGTGCCAGCACCCCCGAGACTAGCCTTTACAATGAGCAGTTCTTC; CDR3aa: CASTPETSLYNEQFF